These T cell receptor beta chains were read from a single sample in a study of CD8+CD57+ T cells in acquired aplastic anemia. TCRdb used MiXCR to reprocess the reads, holding one entry per CDR3 protein. The profile covers 450,000 to 550,000 distinct CDR3 sequences, with about a third appearing a single time and 0.8% to 0.85% taken by the ten largest. The sample consisted of sorted CD4+, CD8+, or CD8+CD57+ T cells (not recorded which) from PBMCs. The receptor source for this set is a human donor with aplastic anemia. CDR3s include the opening cysteine and the closing phenylalanine or tryptophan. The D gene is left open where the match is weak. A row's size may be missing; if present it is once, few, many or a size class.

.	15	TRBJ2-5	.	TRBV10-3	CASSESFRSGQPQYF	TGTGCCAGCAGTGAATCGTTCCGATCGGGTCAGCCCCAGTACTTC
many	15	TRBJ2-2	.	TRBV29-1	CSVGPALGNTGELFF	TGCAGCGTGGGGCCAGCGTTGGGGAACACCGGGGAGCTGTTTTTT
once	17	TRBJ2-1	.	TRBV4-1	CASSQDPKGHSYNEQFF	TGCGCCAGCAGCCAAGACCCTAAGGGTCACTCCTACAATGAGCAGTTCTTC
many	12	TRBJ2-1	.	TRBV2	CASREQDNEQFF	TGTGCCAGCAGGGAACAGGACAATGAGCAGTTCTTC
many	16	TRBJ2-7	.	TRBV19	CASSIGHPPSTYEQYF	TGTGCCAGTAGTATAGGGCACCCTCCCTCAACCTACGAGCAGTACTTC
.	14	TRBJ2-3	.	TRBV6-4	CAGSATGTTDTQYF	TGTGCCGGCAGTGCCACCGGGACCACAGATACGCAGTATTTT
few	16	TRBJ2-1	TRBD2	TRBV2	CASNPSGRSSYNEQFF	TGTGCCAGCAATCCGAGCGGGAGAAGCTCCTACAATGAGCAGTTCTTC
.	15	TRBJ2-3	TRBD2	TRBV19	CASSIDSGGMYTQYF	TGTGCCAGTAGTATCGACAGCGGGGGGATGTATACGCAGTATTTT
many	14	TRBJ1-5	.	TRBV16	CASSQSVRAQPQHF	TGTGCCAGCAGCCAATCGGTGCGGGCCCAGCCCCAGCATTTT
few	17	TRBJ1-5	.	TRBV6-1	CASSEFGGNSGNQPQHF	TGTGCCAGCAGTGAATTTGGGGGGAATAGTGGCAATCAGCCCCAGCATTTT
.	15	TRBJ2-3	TRBD2	TRBV19	CASSQVAGGSNTQYF	TGTGCCAGCAGTCAGGTAGCGGGGGGTTCGAATACGCAGTATTTT
few	14	TRBJ2-7	.	TRBV5-7	CASSRGTKDYEQYF	TGTGCCAGCAGCCGCGGGACCAAAGATTACGAGCAGTACTTC
.	17	TRBJ1-6	TRBD1	TRBV25-1	CASRDFGGTAHSSPLHF	TGTGCCAGCCGTGACTTCGGGGGGACAGCACATAGTTCACCCCTCCACTTT
.	15	TRBJ1-2	.	TRBV2	CASRQRTSGYYGYSF	TGCGCCAGCCGTCAGAGGACATCAGGGTACTATGGCTACTCCTTC
many	15	TRBJ2-3	TRBD2	TRBV9	CASSVGGLATDTQYF	TGTGCCAGCAGCGTAGGCGGACTAGCCACAGATACGCAGTATTTT
few	19	TRBJ1-1	.	TRBV11-2	CASSLELVLGRGSNTEAFF	TGTGCCAGCAGCTTAGAGCTTGTGTTGGGACGGGGTTCGAACACTGAAGCTTTCTTT
many	14	TRBJ2-7	.	TRBV7-2	CASSARATGDEQYF	TGTGCCAGCAGCGCCCGGGCTACGGGGGACGAGCAGTACTTC
many	13	TRBJ2-1	.	TRBV10-3	CAAADRAYNEQFF	TGTGCCGCGGCTGACAGAGCCTACAATGAGCAGTTCTTC
.	13	TRBJ2-5	TRBD2	TRBV2	CASTRERQETQYF	TGTGCCAGCACGCGGGAGAGGCAAGAGACCCAGTACTTC